Included here is one T cell receptor beta chain sequence, with context. In the study's own analysis: Cell counts per sample came from amplifying reference gene primers. Generated by immunoSEQ multiplex PCR, the TCRdb table keeps only in-frame clones and is missing some. The V and J calls and clone size are taken from that table; D and trimming were inferred from the DNA. The sample lists about 140,000 clones, 75% to 90% occurring once. The sample originates from a study of blood T cell repertoires in COVID-19. Study-wide background: Samples representing acute and convalescent COVID-19 were sourced from the United States, Italy and Spain. T cells, B-cell-depleted T cells, or PBMCs provided the cDNA or gDNA that served as material.

V shed 3 bases, J shed 5 bases, and the junction held 5 bases outside the gene matches. CDR3 length: 14 amino acids. Germline CDR1 KGHSH, CDR2 LQKENI. The rearrangement joins TRBV18 to TRBJ2-7; 9 bases are a match to TRBD1. The sequence derives from a woman older than 75 with acute or convalescent COVID-19. The sample was peripheral blood. CDR3 residues: CASSPGQGVDEQYF. DNA of the CDR3: TGTGCCAGCTCACCGGGACAGGGAGTCGACGAGCAGTACTTC.